The present T cell receptor (beta chain) was sequenced within a study of cytomegalovirus exposure and HLA in healthy donors. This PCR relied on a set of 60 Vbeta primers and 13 Jbeta primers. Data came from immunoSEQ multiplex PCR; TCRdb stores just in-frame clones and leaves some out. The table has under 150,000 clones, 9.5% seen once. CDR1 and CDR2 (germline): SGHTA, FQGNSA. This CDR3 region has 12 residues. V lost 4 bases to trimming and J lost 4 bases, with 5 bases between them. This chain joins TRBV7-2 and TRBJ1-5; D uncertain. The sequence was collected from a man younger than 45 in good health and CMV-seronegative. The sequenced sample was PBMCs. The CDR3 spells CASSSLNQPQHF. The CDR3 bases are TGTGCCAGCAGCTCACTTAATCAGCCCCAGCATTTT.